This TCR beta chain was captured in a study of blood T cell repertoires in COVID-19. Study-level background: Researchers got acute and convalescent COVID-19 samples from the United States, Italy and Spain. PBMCs, B-cell-depleted T cells, or T cells were the source of the cDNA or gDNA that made up the material.

Germline loops: CDR1 SGHVS, CDR2 FQNEAQ. CDR3 length equals 14 residues. Deletions cut 2 bases from V and 3 bases from J, with 10 bases between. This clone was detected only once. Study processing details: By means of reference gene primer amplification, nucleated cell counts were estimated. Produced via immunoSEQ multiplex PCR; TCRdb's table is partial and in-frame only. V and J calls plus clone size are reproduced from that table; the DNA served to infer D and trimming. The sample includes roughly 140,000 clones, more than 75% of them seen just once. The sequencing input was peripheral blood. The receptor comes from a middle-aged woman with acute or convalescent COVID-19. The V and J genes are TRBV7-8 and TRBJ1-1; perhaps TRBD1 as D (5 bases). CDR3 sequence reads: CASSLMGGDTEAFF. CDR3 coding DNA: TGTGCCAGCAGCTTAATGGGGGGGGACACTGAAGCTTTCTTT.